A single sample is the source of the 27 T cell receptor beta chains below, sequenced in a study of shared clonotypes between healthy human individuals. Sequencing used immunoSEQ multiplex PCR; TCRdb keeps in-frame clones, though not all of them. The repertoire consists of roughly 590,000 clones, with nearly 97% occurring once and the leading ten covering 0.095% to 0.12%. Naive-designated CD8 cells lacked CD45RO, were positively enriched for CCR7, and omitted terminally differentiated effector memory CD45RA+ cells. The sample comprised naive CD8+ T cells sorted from blood. All receptors derive from a woman in her twenties or thirties in good health.

This sequence joins TRBV2 and TRBJ2-2; D unresolved. Germline loops: CDR1 SNHLY, CDR2 FYNNEI. CDR3 size: 14 residues. V was shortened by 5 bases and J by 1 base, with 8 bases between the two germline ends. The CDR3 nucleotides are TGTGCCAGCAGTAACCGACAGAACACCGGGGAGCTGTTTTTT. Its translation: CASSNRQNTGELFF.

The sample holds one count of this clone. CDR3 bases: TGTGCCAGCAGATTTTGGGACAGGGACTACGAGCAGTACTTC. Its translation: CASRFWDRDYEQYF. This sequence joins TRBV2 and TRBJ2-7, with 9 bases that match TRBD1. V was pared by 6 bases and J by 3 bases, with 6 bases of the junction left unmatched. The CDR3 has 14 residues. Germline CDR1 and CDR2: SNHLY and FYNNEI.

The V call is TRBV19, the J call TRBJ2-7; 10 nucleotides match TRBD2. Unmatched junction bases numbered 2, after V lost 3 bases and J lost 0 bases. In germline, CDR1 is LNHDA, CDR2 SQIVND (reference sequence). The CDR3 extends over 15 amino acids. The DNA of the CDR3 is TGTGCCAGTAGTATCTGGACTAGCGGCTCCTACGAGCAGTACTTC. Its protein product is CASSIWTSGSYEQYF.

The chain links TRBV28 to TRBJ2-1, with a weak D call TRBD2 (6 bases). CDR1 and CDR2 from the germline V gene are MDHEN and SYDVKM. The V and J ends lost 5 bases and 2 bases respectively, with 16 bases between them. This CDR3 comprises 16 residues. CDR3 region: CASSPRLVKPYNEQFF. In DNA, the CDR3 is TGTGCCAGCAGTCCAAGACTAGTTAAGCCCTACAATGAGCAGTTCTTC.

The chain carries TRBV9 and TRBJ2-7, with 10 bases aligning to TRBD2. This CDR3 has 15 residues. V was clipped by 4 bases and J by 4 bases; unmatched bases: 8. From germline, CDR1 is SGDLS and CDR2 YYNGEE. The CDR3 spells CASSSGLAETYEQYF. In nucleotides, the CDR3 is TGTGCCAGCAGCTCAGGACTAGCGGAAACATACGAGCAGTACTTC.

The chain is built from TRBV19 and TRBJ2-3; tentative D call: TRBD2 (5 bases). Trimming removed 7 bases at V and 0 bases at J, with 11 bases between. CDR3 length: 14 amino acids. CDR1 is LNHDA and CDR2 is SQIVND in the germline V gene (reference sequence). CDR3 loop: CASTSGGSTDTQYF. CDR3 DNA sequence: TGTGCCAGTACATCTGGCGGGAGCACAGATACGCAGTATTTT.

The chain combines TRBV7-6 with TRBJ2-1; D ambiguous. V shed 5 bases and J shed 8 bases, with 7 bases lying between them. The germline V gene has CDR1 SGHVS and CDR2 FNYEAQ. CDR3 length equals 11 residues. CDR3 protein: CASSLLDEQFF. The CDR3 DNA follows: TGTGCCAGCAGCCTATTAGATGAGCAGTTCTTC.

Regarding this clone: This specimen includes other DNA sequences encoding the same CDR3. The V and J genes are TRBV27 and TRBJ2-7; 8 nucleotides match TRBD1. V shed 4 bases, J shed 3 bases, and the junction held 2 bases outside the gene matches. Looked up from germline, CDR1 is MNHEY and CDR2 is SMNVEV (reference sequence). The CDR3 consists of 13 residues. Here the CDR3 reads CASSSGQGYEQYF. Here the CDR3 DNA reads TGTGCCAGCAGTTCTGGACAGGGCTACGAGCAGTACTTC.

This chain joins TRBV19 and TRBJ1-5; tentative D call: TRBD1 (6 bases). From germline, CDR1 is LNHDA and CDR2 SQIVND (reference sequence). This CDR3 has 15 residues. V lost 5 bases, J lost 4 bases, and 15 bases lay in between. DNA for the CDR3: TGTGCCAGTAGTTTAACCGGGACAAGGAATCAGCCCCAGCATTTT. Translation gives CASSLTGTRNQPQHF.

This clone was recorded only once. The chain employs TRBV19 and TRBJ2-1, with a weak D call TRBD1 (5 bases). V lost 5 bases, J lost 2 bases, and 13 bases lay in between. This CDR3 spans 15 amino acids. CDR1 is LNHDA, CDR2 SQIVND, per germline (reference sequence). CDR3 region: CASSDPGYTYNEQFF. The CDR3, as DNA: TGTGCCAGTAGTGACCCAGGGTATACCTACAATGAGCAGTTCTTC.

The rearrangement uses TRBV28 and TRBJ2-2; D possibly matches TRBD1 or TRBD2 (5 bases each). V lost 3 bases to trimming and J lost 3 bases, with 8 bases between them. This CDR3 has 14 residues. From germline, CDR1 is MDHEN and CDR2 SYDVKM. The CDR3 nucleotides read TGTGCCAGCAGTTTTCAGGGAGACACCGGGGAGCTGTTTTTT. Its translation is CASSFQGDTGELFF. Full variable domain (rest looked up from reference TRBV28 and TRBJ2-2): DVKVTQSSRYLVKRTGEKVFLECVQDMDHENMFWYRQDPGLGLRLIYFSYDVKMKEKGDIPEGYSVSREKKERFSLILESASTNQTSMYLCASSFQGDTGELFFGEGSRLTVL.

The chain employs TRBV5-6 and TRBJ1-2; D is ambiguous. The CDR3 sequence is 12 residues long. Germline V gene lookup returns CDR1 SGHDT and CDR2 YYEEEE. With 0 bases removed from V and 8 bases from J, the gap between germline ends came to 8 bases. CDR3 coding DNA: TGTGCCAGCAGCTTGGGAGCGGGAGGCTACACCTTC. Protein product: CASSLGAGGYTF.

This clone was seen a single time. CDR3 region: CASSMSSGSYEQYF. CDR3 nucleotides: TGTGCCAGCAGTATGTCTAGCGGGAGCTACGAGCAGTACTTC. V gene TRBV27 combines with J gene TRBJ2-7; 10 bases are a match to TRBD2. J gave up 3 bases and V 5 bases, and 4 bases lay outside the gene matches. Germline V gene sequence: CDR1 MNHEY, CDR2 SMNVEV (reference sequence). This CDR3 has 14 residues.

CDR3 nucleotide sequence: TGTGCCAGCAGTTTATTGAGGGGGAACACTGAAGCTTTCTTT. Translation gives CASSLLRGNTEAFF. V gene TRBV27 combines with J gene TRBJ1-1, with D maybe TRBD1 (5 bases). The germline V gene encodes CDR1 MNHEY and CDR2 SMNVEV (reference sequence). V was trimmed by 1 base and J by 1 base, leaving 7 bases between them. This CDR3 has 14 amino acids.

The chain uses TRBV19 and TRBJ1-2; 7 positions match TRBD1. This CDR3 comprises 14 residues. From germline, CDR1 is LNHDA and CDR2 SQIVND (reference sequence). Trimming at V came to 3 bases and at J to 3 bases, leaving 4 bases not matched to a gene. CDR3: CASSIWQGDYGYTF. Written as DNA, the CDR3 is TGTGCCAGTAGTATTTGGCAGGGGGACTATGGCTACACCTTC.

This chain connects TRBV6-5 to TRBJ1-1, with D maybe TRBD1 (5 bases). The germline CDR1 and CDR2 sequences are MNHEY and SVGAGI. Trimming removed 4 bases at V and 6 bases at J, with 21 bases between. There are 16 residues in the CDR3. This chain's CDR3 is CASSLANRVTAAEAFF. CDR3 sequence (DNA): TGTGCCAGCAGTTTGGCCAATAGGGTGACAGCAGCTGAAGCTTTCTTT.

This clone was seen once. The chain is built from TRBV19 and TRBJ1-2; D remains unclear. The CDR3 extends over 13 amino acids. Trimming cost V 0 bases and J 7 bases, with 9 bases left between them. Germline assignment: CDR1 LNHDA and CDR2 SQIVND (reference sequence). Written as DNA, the CDR3 is TGTGCCAGTAGTATAGATCTGGTTACTGGCTACACCTTC. Its translation is CASSIDLVTGYTF.

This clone was observed once. The chain uses TRBV7-6 and TRBJ2-7, with 9 positions matching TRBD2. The CDR3 is made up of 16 amino acids. V lost 4 bases and J lost 6; bases outside the gene matches: 13. Per the germline V gene, CDR1 is SGHVS and CDR2 is FNYEAQ. The CDR3 sequence: CASSSGGGSGSSEQYF. The CDR3 nucleotides are TGTGCCAGCAGCTCCGGGGGGGGTAGCGGGAGTTCCGAGCAGTACTTC. Based on the CDR3 plus reference TRBV7-6 and TRBJ2-7, the full variable domain is GAGVSQSPRYKVTKRGQDVALRCDPISGHVSLYWYRQALGQGPEFLTYFNYEAQQDKSGLPNDRFSAERPEGSISTLTIQRTEQRDSAMYRCASSSGGGSGSSEQYFGPGTRLTVT.

The rearrangement links TRBV5-1 to TRBJ1-1; D gene ambiguous. The CDR3 is 13 amino acids. Trimming removed 0 bases from V and 7 bases from J, with 10 bases in between. CDR1 is SGHRS, CDR2 YFSETQ, per germline. The CDR3 DNA is TGCGCCAGCAGCTTGGATGGGTGGAATGAAGCTTTCTTT. Protein product: CASSLDGWNEAFF.

This chain joins TRBV19 and TRBJ2-7, with no clear D. This CDR3 comprises 12 residues. Looked up from germline, CDR1 is LNHDA and CDR2 is SQIVND (reference sequence). V was clipped by 3 bases and J by 5 bases, with 8 bases between them. CDR3 sequence: CASSMAGHEQYF. Written as DNA, the CDR3 is TGTGCCAGTAGTATGGCTGGCCACGAGCAGTACTTC.

The genes are TRBV27 and TRBJ2-7, with TRBD1 identical over 8 bases. Unmatched junction bases numbered 12, after V lost 1 base and J lost 4 bases. From germline, CDR1 is MNHEY and CDR2 SMNVEV (reference sequence). The CDR3 has 17 residues. The CDR3 reads CASSLFFGRGRSYEQYF. CDR3 bases: TGTGCCAGCAGTTTATTTTTCGGCAGGGGGCGATCATACGAGCAGTACTTC.

The rearrangement uses TRBV2 and TRBJ2-7; D unclear. The CDR3 is made up of 12 amino acids. The ends were cut back, 8 bases at V and 2 bases at J, with 10 bases in the middle. From germline, CDR1 is SNHLY and CDR2 FYNNEI. The DNA for the CDR3 is TGTGCCAGCCAAGTTTCCCCCTACGAGCAGTACTTC. Encoded protein: CASQVSPYEQYF. The whole variable domain, filled in from reference TRBV2 and TRBJ2-7, reads EPEVTQTPSHQVTQMGQEVILRCVPISNHLYFYWYRQILGQKVEFLVSFYNNEISEKSEIFDDQFSVERPDGSNFTLKIRSTKLEDSAMYFCASQVSPYEQYFGPGTRLTVT.

The chain joins TRBV19 to TRBJ2-7; D is perhaps TRBD1 (5 bases). V lost 4 bases, J lost 4 bases, and 14 bases lay in between. The CDR3 length is 14 residues. CDR1 and CDR2 (germline): LNHDA, SQIVND (reference sequence). CDR3 coding DNA: TGTGCCAGTAGTAGAAATCAGGGTTGGTACGAGCAGTACTTC. This gives the protein CASSRNQGWYEQYF.

This clone was recorded once. J is TRBJ1-3 and V is TRBV5-5; TRBD1 matches at 8 bases. The CDR3 extends over 16 amino acids. The V and J ends lost 4 bases and 7 bases, in that order; junction bases with no gene match: 13. Germline CDR1 is SGHKS and CDR2 is YYEKEE (reference sequence). The CDR3 here is CASSPPGQVVSNTIYF. The CDR3 DNA reads TGTGCCAGCAGCCCACCGGGACAGGTGGTTTCGAACACCATATATTTT.

The rearrangement uses TRBV13 and TRBJ2-1; no clear D gene. This CDR3 is built from 15 residues. The V end was cut by 2 bases, the J end by 0 bases, with 8 bases between. Germline V gene data show CDR1 as PRHDT and CDR2 as FYEKMQ (reference sequence). As DNA, the CDR3 is TGTGCCAGCAGCTTAAGTGCGCACTCCTACAATGAGCAGTTCTTC. Translating gives CASSLSAHSYNEQFF.

The J gene is TRBJ1-1, the V gene TRBV10-3; D ambiguous. The V gene's germline CDR1 is ENHRY and CDR2 SYGVKD. The CDR3 is made up of 15 amino acids. V lost 2 bases and J 4 bases, leaving 14 bases between the germline ends. The CDR3 region has the DNA TGTGCCATCAGTGAGCCCCCGGGGAGCGGCACTGAAGCTTTCTTT. It specifies CAISEPPGSGTEAFF.

V and J are TRBV7-9 and TRBJ2-3, with D maybe TRBD2 (6 bases). V was trimmed by 5 bases and J by 1 base, leaving 22 bases between them. Germline assignment: CDR1 SEHNR and CDR2 FQNEAQ (reference sequence). The CDR3 consists of 18 residues. The CDR3 nucleotides read TGTGCCAGCAGCGACGGGCATTTTAGGGACTTTCGCACAGATACGCAGTATTTT. The encoded protein is CASSDGHFRDFRTDTQYF.